This T cell receptor (beta chain) was captured in a study of control samples from healthy donors and cancer patients. The method was immunoSEQ multiplex PCR; TCRdb's version includes in-frame clones alone and lacks a portion of them. This sample has some 70,000 clones, with 75% to 85% found just once. This clone was picked up a small number of times. The CDR3 length is 14 residues. V lost 4 bases, J lost 5 bases, and 14 bases lay in between. Per the germline V gene, CDR1 is LNHDA and CDR2 is SQIVND (reference sequence). Sequences were obtained from blood. The chain uses TRBV19 and TRBJ2-5; TRBD1 might be the D (5 bases). This clonotype was obtained from a man aged 55 to 70 in good health. DNA of the CDR3: TGTGCCAGTAGTACCCGCAGGGAATCGGAGACCCAGTACTTC. Translation gives CASSTRRESETQYF.